Each of the 7 T cell receptor beta chains below was sequenced from the same sample in a study of cytomegalovirus exposure and HLA in healthy donors. PCR involved 60 Vbeta and 13 Jbeta primers. The method was immunoSEQ multiplex PCR; TCRdb's version includes in-frame clones alone and lacks a portion of them. There are 130,000 to 150,000 clones in the sample; roughly 80% occur only once, and more than 3.5% lies in the top ten. Sequenced: PBMCs. The receptors here all came from a woman in her thirties or forties in good health and CMV-seropositive.

A single count supports this clone. CDR3 sequence reads: CASSHPGTSAYEQYF. The CDR3 nucleotides are TGTGCCAGCAGCCACCCCGGGACTAGCGCCTACGAGCAGTACTTC. The chain employs TRBV11-2 and TRBJ2-7; 10 nucleotides line up with TRBD2. This CDR3 spans 15 amino acids. Looked up from germline, CDR1 is SGHAT and CDR2 is FQNNGV. The junction had 6 bases not matched to a gene; V was cut back by 5 bases and J by 2 bases.

The rearrangement links TRBV28 to TRBJ2-3; D ambiguous. The CDR3 runs to 12 residues. Trimming cost V 10 bases and J 7 bases, with 15 bases left between them. Germline CDR1 reads MDHEN; CDR2 reads SYDVKM. CDR3 sequence: CATRTPSNTQYF. CDR3 DNA: TGTGCCACCAGAACCCCCTCTAATACGCAGTATTTT.

The J gene is TRBJ2-2, the V gene TRBV5-6; 8 positions agree with TRBD2. Germline V CDR1 and CDR2: SGHDT, YYEEEE. This CDR3 is built from 15 residues. V lost 4 bases to trimming and J lost 0 bases; unmatched junction nucleotides: 2. CDR3 in DNA: TGTGCCAGCAGCCCGGGACTAGCGAACACCGGGGAGCTGTTTTTT. Amino acid sequence: CASSPGLANTGELFF.

This clone showed up just a few times. V gene TRBV7-6 combines with J gene TRBJ2-7; maybe TRBD1 (5 bases). With 5 bases removed from V and 0 bases from J, the gap between germline ends came to 11 bases. In germline, CDR1 is SGHVS, CDR2 FNYEAQ. The CDR3 loop spans 14 amino acids. CDR3 sequence (DNA): TGTGCCAGCAGCCCGACAGAGATCTCCTACGAGCAGTACTTC. Translating gives CASSPTEISYEQYF.

The rearrangement uses TRBV28 and TRBJ2-2; the match to TRBD1 covers 7 bases. With 4 bases clipped from V and 1 base from J, the junction kept 0 bases outside the gene matches. Looked up from germline, CDR1 is MDHEN and CDR2 is SYDVKM. This CDR3 comprises 14 residues. As DNA, the CDR3 is TGTGCCAGCAGTTCAGGGGGGAACACCGGGGAGCTGTTTTTT. Translation: CASSSGGNTGELFF.

The chain combines TRBV6-1 with TRBJ1-1, with TRBD1 matching over 7 bases. V lost 7 bases and J lost 4; bases outside the gene matches: 6. The germline gives CDR1 MNHNS, CDR2 SASEGT. The length of the CDR3 is 13 residues. The CDR3 sequence: CASTSTGTTEAFF. The CDR3 nucleotides are TGTGCCAGCACCTCGACAGGGACCACTGAAGCTTTCTTT.

Notes on this clone: One junction end disagrees with the germline gene, perhaps due to a read error. The chain recombines TRBV4-1 with TRBJ2-3, with D unclear. Germline V CDR1 and CDR2: MGHRA, YSYEKL. The CDR3 contains 16 residues. This CDR3 reads CASSQVTAAGTDTRYF. CDR3 in DNA: TGCGCCAGCAGCCAAGTCACGGCAGCCGGCACAGATACGCGGTATTTT.